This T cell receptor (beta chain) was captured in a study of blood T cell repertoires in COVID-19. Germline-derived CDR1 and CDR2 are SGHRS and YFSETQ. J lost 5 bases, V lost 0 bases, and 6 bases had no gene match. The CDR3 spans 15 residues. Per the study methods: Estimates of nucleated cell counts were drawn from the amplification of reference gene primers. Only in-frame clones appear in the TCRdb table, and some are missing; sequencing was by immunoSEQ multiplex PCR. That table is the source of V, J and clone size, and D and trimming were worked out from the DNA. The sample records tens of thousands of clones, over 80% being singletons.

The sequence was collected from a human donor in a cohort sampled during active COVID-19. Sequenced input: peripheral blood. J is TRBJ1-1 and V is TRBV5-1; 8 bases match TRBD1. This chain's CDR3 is CASSLETGVGTEAFF. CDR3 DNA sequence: TGCGCCAGCAGCTTGGAGACAGGGGTTGGTACTGAAGCTTTCTTT. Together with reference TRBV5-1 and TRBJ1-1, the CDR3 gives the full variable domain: KAGVTQTPRYLIKTRGQQVTLSCSPISGHRSVSWYQQTPGQGLQFLFEYFSETQRNKGNFPGRFSGRQFSNSRSEMNVSTLELGDSALYLCASSLETGVGTEAFFGQGTRLTVV.